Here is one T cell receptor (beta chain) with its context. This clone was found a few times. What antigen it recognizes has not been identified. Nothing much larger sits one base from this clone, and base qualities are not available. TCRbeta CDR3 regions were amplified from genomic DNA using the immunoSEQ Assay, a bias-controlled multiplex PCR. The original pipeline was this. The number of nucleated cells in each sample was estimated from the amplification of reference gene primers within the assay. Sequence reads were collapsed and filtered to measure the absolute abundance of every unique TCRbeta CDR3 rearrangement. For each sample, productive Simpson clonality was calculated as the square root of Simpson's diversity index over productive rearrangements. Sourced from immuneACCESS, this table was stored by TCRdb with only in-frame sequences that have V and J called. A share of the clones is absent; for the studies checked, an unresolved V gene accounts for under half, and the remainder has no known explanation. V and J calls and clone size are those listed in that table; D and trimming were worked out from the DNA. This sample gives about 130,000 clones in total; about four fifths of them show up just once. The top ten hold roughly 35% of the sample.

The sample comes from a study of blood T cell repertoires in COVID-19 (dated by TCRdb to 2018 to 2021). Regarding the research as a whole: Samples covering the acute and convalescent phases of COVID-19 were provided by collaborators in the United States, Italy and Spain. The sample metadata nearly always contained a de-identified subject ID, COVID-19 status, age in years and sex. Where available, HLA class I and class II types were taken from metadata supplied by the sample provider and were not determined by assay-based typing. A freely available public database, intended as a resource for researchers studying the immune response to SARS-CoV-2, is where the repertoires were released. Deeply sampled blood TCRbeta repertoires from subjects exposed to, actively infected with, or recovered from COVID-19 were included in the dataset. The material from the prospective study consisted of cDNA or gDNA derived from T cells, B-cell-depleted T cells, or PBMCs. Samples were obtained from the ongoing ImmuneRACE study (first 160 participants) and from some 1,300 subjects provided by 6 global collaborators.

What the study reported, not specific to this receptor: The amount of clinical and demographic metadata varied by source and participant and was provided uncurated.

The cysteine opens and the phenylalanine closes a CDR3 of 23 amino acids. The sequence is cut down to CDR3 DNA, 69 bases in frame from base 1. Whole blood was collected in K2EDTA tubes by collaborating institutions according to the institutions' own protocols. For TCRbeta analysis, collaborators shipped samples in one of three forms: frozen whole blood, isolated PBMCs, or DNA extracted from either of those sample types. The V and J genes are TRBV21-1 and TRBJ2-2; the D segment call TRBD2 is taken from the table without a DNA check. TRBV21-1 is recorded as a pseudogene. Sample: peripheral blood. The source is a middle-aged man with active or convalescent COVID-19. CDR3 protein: CARHSKRCCRRLAGGLDTGELFF. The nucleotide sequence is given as TGTGCCAGACACAGCAAAAGGTGTTGTCGAAGACTAGCGGGAGGGTTGGACACCGGGGAGCTGTTTTTT.